A selection of T cell receptor beta chains follows, all from one sample in a study of technical replicates of blood from a few donors. The repertoire was sequenced with immunoSEQ multiplex PCR; TCRdb's copy has only in-frame clones and lacks some. The repertoire holds around 76,000 clones, with around 97% as singletons. Sequenced input: T cells isolated from PBMCs. These receptors were collected from a human donor in good health. Both conserved end residues are part of each CDR3. The D gene is left open where the match is weak. Clone size appears in some rows only: once, few, many, or a class for an expanded clone.

v_gene	j_gene	d_gene	abundance	len	CDR3aa	CDR3nt
TRBV28	TRBJ2-2	TRBD2	.	15	CASSSETSVTGELFF	TGTGCCAGCAGTTCGGAGACTAGCGTAACCGGGGAGCTGTTTTTT
TRBV19	TRBJ2-1	.	.	16	CASSGGLSKNYNEQFF	TGTGCCAGTAGTGGGGGACTTAGTAAGAACTACAATGAGCAGTTCTTC
TRBV15	TRBJ2-5	TRBD2	.	17	CATSRDEASGKGETQYF	TGTGCCACCAGCAGAGATGAGGCTAGCGGGAAGGGAGAGACCCAGTACTTC
TRBV7-9	TRBJ2-3	.	.	13	CASSLPESNGQYF	TGTGCCAGCAGCTTGCCGGAGTCGAACGGGCAGTATTTT
TRBV2	TRBJ1-1	TRBD1	.	13	CASRGQLNTEAFF	TGTGCCAGCAGGGGACAGCTGAACACTGAAGCTTTCTTT
TRBV4-1	TRBJ2-2	TRBD2	.	18	CASSQGGLAGVGTGELFF	TGCGCCAGCAGCCAAGGAGGCCTAGCGGGAGTTGGAACCGGGGAGCTGTTTTTT
TRBV7-9	TRBJ2-1	.	once	16	CASSLEDRIARDEQFF	TGTGCCAGCAGCTTAGAAGACAGAATAGCAAGAGATGAGCAGTTCTTC
TRBV5-1	TRBJ1-1	TRBD1	once	15	CASKTGVVWNTEAFF	TGCGCCAGCAAAACAGGGGTAGTTTGGAACACTGAAGCTTTCTTT
TRBV9	TRBJ1-1	.	.	13	CASSVMDTPPAFF	TGTGCCAGCAGCGTTATGGACACTCCACCGGCTTTCTTT
TRBV6-1	TRBJ2-1	TRBD1	.	13	CASSPGQGREQFF	TGTGCCAGCAGCCCGGGACAGGGTCGCGAGCAGTTCTTC
TRBV7-7	TRBJ2-7	.	.	14	CASSLAVGGYEQYF	TGTGCCAGCAGCTTAGCCGTGGGGGGTTACGAGCAGTACTTC
TRBV30	TRBJ1-5	.	.	13	CAWSVRSNQPQHF	TGTGCCTGGAGTGTCCGTAGCAATCAGCCCCAGCATTTT
TRBV27	TRBJ2-1	TRBD2	.	19	CASSLKSRSTSGEDNEQFF	TGTGCCAGCAGTCTTAAAAGCCGCTCGACTAGCGGGGAGGACAATGAGCAGTTCTTC
TRBV11-1	TRBJ2-4	TRBD2	.	18	CASSLGSGGAGDKNIQYF	TGTGCCAGCAGCTTAGGTAGCGGGGGGGCCGGTGACAAAAACATTCAGTACTTC
TRBV4-1	TRBJ2-7	TRBD1	.	14	CASSPDRGPYEQYF	TGCGCCAGCAGCCCAGACAGGGGCCCCTACGAGCAGTACTTC
TRBV10-2	TRBJ1-2	TRBD1	.	11	CASEGAYGYTF	TGCGCCAGCGAGGGGGCATATGGCTACACCTTC
TRBV29-1	TRBJ1-2	.	.	13	CSTADSSNYGYTF	TGCAGCACGGCCGACAGTTCTAACTATGGCTACACCTTC
TRBV28	TRBJ2-7	.	.	16	CASSFGFKDRSYEQYF	TGTGCCAGCAGTTTTGGTTTTAAGGACAGATCCTACGAGCAGTACTTC
TRBV27	TRBJ2-7	TRBD1	once	16	CASSLAGGSAWYEQYF	TGTGCCAGCAGTTTGGCAGGGGGCTCGGCTTGGTACGAGCAGTACTTC
TRBV5-6	TRBJ1-1	.	.	14	CASSFFRGMTEAFF	TGTGCCAGCAGCTTTTTTCGGGGAATGACTGAAGCTTTCTTT
TRBV6-6	TRBJ2-1	.	.	15	CASSYPLGHHNEQFF	TGTGCCAGCAGTTACCCCCTCGGACACCACAATGAGCAGTTCTTC
TRBV10-2	TRBJ2-7	TRBD1	.	14	CASSGHRGAYEQYF	TGCGCCAGCAGTGGACACAGGGGCGCCTACGAGCAGTACTTC
TRBV7-8	TRBJ1-1	TRBD1	.	13	CASSPGGQGRAFF	TGTGCCAGCAGCCCAGGGGGCCAAGGTCGGGCTTTCTTT
TRBV25-1	TRBJ1-1	.	.	14	CASSEQQGSTEAFF	TGTGCCAGCAGTGAACAACAGGGCAGCACTGAAGCTTTCTTT
TRBV2	TRBJ2-2	TRBD2	.	14	CASSRLAATGELFF	TGTGCCAGCAGTCGACTAGCGGCGACAGGGGAGCTGTTTTTT
TRBV11-3	TRBJ2-1	TRBD1	.	14	CASSSGQSYNEQFF	TGTGCCAGCAGCTCGGGACAGAGCTACAATGAGCAGTTCTTC
TRBV5-6	TRBJ2-6	.	.	15	CASSLLPIGANVLTF	TGTGCCAGCAGCTTGCTGCCTATTGGGGCCAACGTCCTGACTTTC
TRBV19	TRBJ2-1	TRBD2	.	17	CASSTSGTSGSYNEQFF	TGTGCCAGTAGTACTTCCGGGACTAGCGGGAGTTACAATGAGCAGTTCTTC
TRBV18	TRBJ1-1	.	.	15	CASQVEGRKNTEAFF	TGTGCCAGCCAGGTAGAAGGCCGCAAGAACACTGAAGCTTTCTTT
TRBV7-9	TRBJ2-7	TRBD2	.	16	CASSPRGLAGAYEQYF	TGTGCCAGCAGCCCCCGCGGACTAGCGGGAGCATACGAGCAGTACTTC
TRBV14	TRBJ2-7	.	.	15	CASSQNHGELHEQYF	TGTGCCAGCAGCCAAAACCACGGAGAACTCCACGAGCAGTACTTC
TRBV30	TRBJ1-5	TRBD1	.	14	CALTGNLQGEPQHF	TGTGCCTTGACAGGGAACCTTCAGGGGGAGCCCCAGCATTTT
TRBV5-1	TRBJ1-2	.	.	14	CASSLSIGGSGYTF	TGCGCCAGCAGCTTGTCAATCGGGGGGTCTGGCTACACCTTC
TRBV27	TRBJ2-7	TRBD1	.	14	CASSIGQGAYEQYF	TGTGCCAGCAGTATTGGACAGGGGGCTTACGAGCAGTACTTC
TRBV7-8	TRBJ2-5	.	.	17	CASSLPPRVLSGETQYF	TGTGCCAGCAGCTTACCCCCCAGGGTGTTGTCCGGAGAGACCCAGTACTTC
TRBV7-9	TRBJ2-1	TRBD2	.	13	CASSWELAEEQFF	TGTGCCAGCAGCTGGGAACTAGCGGAGGAGCAGTTCTTC
TRBV7-9	TRBJ1-2	TRBD1	.	18	CASSPLRGTGILNYGYTF	TGTGCCAGCAGCCCTCTTAGGGGGACAGGGATCCTTAACTATGGCTACACCTTC
TRBV7-9	TRBJ1-3	.	.	15	CASSYPSPPGNTIYF	TGTGCCAGCAGCTATCCCTCCCCTCCTGGAAACACCATATATTTT
TRBV27	TRBJ2-7	.	.	13	CASSFSQGYEQYF	TGTGCCAGCAGCTTCTCCCAGGGGTACGAGCAGTACTTC
TRBV11-2	TRBJ1-2	TRBD1	.	14	CASSRTGSNYGYTF	TGTGCCAGCAGCCGGACAGGGTCGAACTATGGCTACACCTTC
TRBV18	TRBJ2-7	TRBD1	.	14	CASSRGQESYEQYF	TGTGCCAGCTCACGGGGACAGGAGTCCTACGAGCAGTACTTC
TRBV18	TRBJ1-6	TRBD1	.	16	CASSPSSGGANSPLHF	TGTGCCAGCTCACCCTCGTCAGGGGGCGCGAATTCACCCCTCCACTTT
TRBV6-1	TRBJ2-1	.	.	10	CASIEGGQFF	TGTGCCAGCATAGAAGGGGGGCAGTTCTTC
TRBV5-1	TRBJ2-1	.	.	13	CASSLRSNNEQFF	TGCGCCAGCAGCTTGAGGAGCAACAATGAGCAGTTCTTC
TRBV7-2	TRBJ1-1	.	.	15	CASSSWPGGEPEAFF	TGTGCCAGCAGCTCGTGGCCGGGGGGGGAACCTGAAGCTTTCTTT
TRBV2	TRBJ2-3	TRBD2	.	18	CASSTRGTSGGGGDTQYF	TGTGCCAGCAGTACCCGAGGGACTAGCGGGGGGGGTGGAGATACGCAGTATTTT
TRBV5-4	TRBJ1-2	TRBD1	.	15	CASSLDRGRVSGYTF	TGTGCCAGCAGCTTGGACAGGGGGCGTGTGTCTGGCTACACCTTC
TRBV4-1	TRBJ2-7	.	.	15	CASSQVRGYRDEQYF	TGCGCCAGCAGCCAAGTGCGCGGTTATCGGGACGAGCAGTACTTC
TRBV19	TRBJ2-5	.	.	15	CASSIQRRTQETQYF	TGTGCCAGTAGTATCCAGAGGCGAACCCAAGAGACCCAGTACTTC
TRBV28	TRBJ1-4	.	once	15	CASTPGFGTNEKLFF	TGTGCCAGCACTCCAGGGTTTGGCACTAATGAAAAACTGTTTTTT
TRBV9	TRBJ2-7	.	.	14	CASSGPDRGHEQYF	TGTGCCAGCAGCGGCCCGGACAGAGGACACGAGCAGTACTTC
TRBV6-5	TRBJ2-7	.	.	12	CATTPRGSEQYF	TGTGCCACCACCCCCCGGGGATCCGAGCAGTACTTC
TRBV5-1	TRBJ2-5	.	.	11	CASREMETQYF	TGCGCCAGCAGGGAGATGGAGACCCAGTACTTC
TRBV7-8	TRBJ1-2	.	.	15	CASGEGLITAYGYTF	TGTGCCAGCGGAGAAGGCCTTATTACGGCCTATGGCTACACCTTC
TRBV6-5	TRBJ2-3	.	.	13	CASSYSGLDTQYF	TGTGCCAGCAGTTACTCGGGGCTAGATACGCAGTATTTT